This T cell receptor beta chain was observed in a study of Ad26.COV2.S vaccination and SARS-CoV-2 variants. Clones were sequenced by immunoSEQ multiplex PCR, and TCRdb holds only the in-frame ones, with some missing. The data show 430,000 or so clones, roughly 89% seen once. About this clone itself: What it binds is unknown.

Treatment given: some 20 received Ad26.COV2.S at low or high dose, single or two shots; a few received placebo; per-sample allocation not given. Sampling was done on day 63 after the first vaccine or placebo injection. Study results and limitations: Vaccinated individuals (as opposed to placebo recipients) had higher spike-specific TCR breadth. Quantification of TCR breadth and depth may have yielded underestimates of total T cell responses.

The TCR sequence derives from a person between 18 and 59 years old who received the Ad26.COV2.S COVID-19 vaccine or a placebo. The sample in question was peripheral blood, obtained in a trial of Ad26.COV2.S vaccine versus placebo.

The CDR3 bases are TGTGCCTGGAGTGAAGGGTGGCACACTGAAGCTTTCTTT. Encoded protein: CAWSEGWHTEAFF. The V and J genes are TRBV30 and TRBJ1-1; D ambiguous. The CDR3 covers 13 residues. Trimming pared 1 base from V and 3 bases from J, leaving 9 bases between. Germline V lookup: CDR1 GTSNPN, CDR2 SVGIG (reference sequence).